This TCR beta chain is drawn from a study of blood T cell repertoires in COVID-19. The germline gives CDR1 ENHRY, CDR2 SYGVKD. The CDR3 length is 13 residues. The ends lost 8 bases at V and 7 bases at J; junction bases unmatched: 4. TCRdb keeps only in-frame clones here, not all; method: immunoSEQ multiplex PCR. The repertoire holds 150,000 to 200,000 clones, with roughly 85% as singletons. The V gene is TRBV10-3, the J gene TRBJ1-6; 8 bases are shared with TRBD1. The sequence derives from a man aged 55 to 70 with acute or convalescent COVID-19. What was sequenced was peripheral blood. The CDR3: CAIGGTGNSPLHF. The CDR3 DNA reads TGTGCCATCGGCGGGACAGGAAATTCACCCCTCCACTTT.